This TCR beta chain was observed in a study of control samples from healthy donors and cancer patients. Trimming removed 6 bases from V and 3 bases from J, with 13 bases in between. Germline CDR1 SGHRS, CDR2 YFSETQ. The CDR3 totals 15 residues. Assay: immunoSEQ multiplex PCR; the TCRdb copy retains only in-frame clones and omits some. Altogether 120,000 or so clones are present, 89% being singletons, with the ten largest covering 30% to 50%. This chain connects TRBV5-1 to TRBJ2-6, with D hard to call. The sequenced material came from blood. The source is a man over 45 in good health. CDR3 DNA: TGCGCCAGCAAATGGAGTGGTAATGGGGCCAACGTCCTGACTTTC. It yields the protein CASKWSGNGANVLTF.